The clone carrying this T cell receptor (beta chain) turned up a few times. This entry comes from a study of blood T cell repertoires in COVID-19. Across the study: PBMCs, B-cell-depleted T cells, or T cells were the source of the cDNA or gDNA that made up the material.

In the original processing: Quantification of nucleated cells was approximated via reference gene primer amplification. Using immunoSEQ multiplex PCR, the repertoire was profiled, and TCRdb retains in-frame clones only, with some absent. V and J calls plus clone size are reproduced from that table; the DNA served to infer D and trimming. The sample has 150,000 to 200,000 clones; 70% to 90% are singletons. This CDR3 is built from 14 residues. V was trimmed by 0 bases and J by 10 bases, leaving 12 bases between them. CDR1 and CDR2 from the germline V gene are KGHDR and SFDVKD. Sequencing was carried out using peripheral blood. The TCR comes from a woman in her thirties with acute or convalescent COVID-19. The chain is built from TRBV24-1 and TRBJ2-1, with D hard to call. This CDR3 reads CATSDLLRVDEQFF. The CDR3 nucleotides read TGTGCCACCAGTGATTTGCTCCGGGTCGACGAGCAGTTCTTC.